A single sample is the source of the 28 T cell receptor beta chains below, sequenced in a study of blood T cell repertoires in COVID-19. Clones were sequenced by immunoSEQ multiplex PCR, and TCRdb holds only the in-frame ones, with some missing. The profile covers some 180,000 clones, with 82% appearing a single time and about 7.8% taken by the ten largest. The sample comprised peripheral blood. Receptor source: a woman aged 60 to 75 with COVID-19, enrolled during active disease.

The rearrangement links TRBV3-1 (or the pseudogene TRBV3-2) to TRBJ1-4, with D perhaps TRBD1 (6 bases). The germline V gene has CDR1 LGHDT and CDR2 YNNKEL (reference sequence). V lost 5 bases, J lost 0 bases, and 10 bases lay in between. The CDR3 runs 15 residues. CDR3 sequence reads: CASSTGSATNEKLFF. The CDR3 DNA follows: TGTGCCAGCAGCACAGGGAGTGCAACTAATGAAAAACTGTTTTTT.

The chain couples TRBV7-2 to TRBJ2-7; 8 bases fit TRBD1. CDR3 length equals 12 residues. Trimming at V came to 3 bases and at J to 11 bases, leaving 6 bases not matched to a gene. Germline CDR1 is SGHTA and CDR2 is FQGNSA. CDR3 protein: CASSFDRGREYF. The CDR3 DNA sequence: TGTGCCAGCAGCTTCGACAGGGGTCGGGAGTACTTC. Looking up the rest from reference TRBV7-2 and TRBJ2-7 gives the full variable domain: GAGVSQSPSNKVTEKGKDVELRCDPISGHTALYWYRQSLGQGLEFLIYFQGNSAPDKSGLPSDRFSAERTGGSVSTLTIQRTQQEDSAVYLCASSFDRGREYFGPGTRLTVT.

The CDR3 reads CASSLGRLAGPLIEQFF. CDR3 in DNA: TGTGCCAGCAGTCTTGGCCGACTAGCGGGCCCGTTAATAGAGCAGTTCTTC. This chain links TRBV28 with TRBJ2-1; 10 bases fit TRBD2. Germline CDR1 MDHEN, CDR2 SYDVKM. V trimming: 5 bases; J trimming: 10 bases; junction bases outside the gene matches: 17. The CDR3 is 17 residues long. Filled out from reference TRBV28 and TRBJ2-1, the complete variable domain reads DVKVTQSSRYLVKRTGEKVFLECVQDMDHENMFWYRQDPGLGLRLIYFSYDVKMKEKGDIPEGYSVSREKKERFSLILESASTNQTSMYLCASSLGRLAGPLIEQFFGPGTRLTVL.

This clone appeared a few times. The CDR3 DNA reads TGTGCCAGCAGCCAGGGGACAGGGGGGGGCACTGAAGCTTTCTTT. Translating gives CASSQGTGGGTEAFF. The chain carries TRBV3-1 (or the pseudogene TRBV3-2) and TRBJ1-1, with 11 bases lining up with TRBD1. Germline V gene sequence: CDR1 LGHDT, CDR2 YNNKEL (reference sequence). The CDR3 is 15 residues long. Unmatched junction bases numbered 4, after V lost 3 bases and J lost 4 bases.

The chain is built from TRBV5-4 and TRBJ2-1; 9 bases match TRBD1. V lost 5 bases to trimming and J lost 7 bases; unmatched junction nucleotides: 13. Germline V CDR1 and CDR2: SGHNT, YYREEE (reference sequence). The CDR3 loop spans 16 amino acids. CDR3 sequence reads: CASSFWSGTGSNEQFF. The CDR3 DNA reads as TGTGCCAGCAGTTTTTGGTCCGGGACAGGGTCAAATGAGCAGTTCTTC.

This clone was seen only a few times. The genes are TRBV28 and TRBJ1-2; D not certain. The CDR3 spans 14 residues. The germline V gene has CDR1 MDHEN and CDR2 SYDVKM. V shed 1 base and J shed 0 bases, with 6 bases lying between them. The chain's CDR3 is CASSLSGANYGYTF. The CDR3 coding sequence is TGTGCCAGCAGTTTATCCGGAGCTAACTATGGCTACACCTTC.

V and J are TRBV29-1 and TRBJ1-1; TRBD1 matches at 7 bases. Germline V gene lookup returns CDR1 SQVTM and CDR2 ANQGSEA. This CDR3 spans 16 amino acids. V lost 7 bases and J lost 5; bases outside the gene matches: 19. CDR3: CSGPDPLQGRITEAFF. The DNA of the CDR3 is TGCAGCGGCCCGGACCCCCTACAGGGGAGGATTACTGAAGCTTTCTTT.

The genes are TRBV10-3 and TRBJ1-4; D is perhaps TRBD1 (5 bases). This CDR3 contains 14 residues. Between the trimmed V and J ends, which lost 3 bases and 7 bases, there was a span of 12 bases. The V gene's germline CDR1 is ENHRY and CDR2 SYGVKD. The CDR3 is CAISDGREGEKLFF. CDR3 bases: TGTGCCATCAGTGACGGCAGGGAAGGTGAAAAACTGTTTTTT.

There are a few counts of this clone. The CDR3 loop reads CASSLDGADTDTQYF. The CDR3, as DNA: TGTGCCAGCAGCTTAGATGGGGCAGACACAGATACGCAGTATTTT. V and J are TRBV5-5 and TRBJ2-3, with D tentatively TRBD1 (5 bases). V gave up 2 bases and J gave up 2 bases, with 12 bases separating them. This CDR3 comprises 15 residues. In germline, CDR1 is SGHKS, CDR2 YYEKEE (reference sequence).

The chain employs TRBV6-5 and TRBJ2-2; D perhaps matches TRBD2 (5 bases). The V gene lost 6 bases and the J gene lost 5 bases, with 13 bases spanning the gap. CDR1 is MNHEY and CDR2 is SVGAGI in the germline V gene. This CDR3 has 14 amino acids. Here the CDR3 DNA reads TGTGCCAGCAGCCAAGGACTTTTAACCGGGGAGCTGTTTTTT. Encoded protein: CASSQGLLTGELFF.

The V gene is TRBV6-5, the J gene TRBJ2-1, with TRBD2 matching over 11 bases. The germline V gene has CDR1 MNHEY and CDR2 SVGAGI. This CDR3 is 14 amino acids long. V shed 6 bases, J shed 8 bases, and the junction held 6 bases outside the gene matches. The CDR3 spells CASSPGLAVYEQFF. CDR3 DNA: TGTGCCAGCAGCCCGGGACTAGCGGTTTATGAGCAGTTCTTC.

The V gene is TRBV7-8, the J gene TRBJ1-1, with 7 bases matching TRBD1. Germline V CDR1 and CDR2: SGHVS, FQNEAQ. The CDR3 covers 14 residues. Trimming took 6 bases from V and 5 from J; bases not matched to a gene: 9. The CDR3 loop is CASRDRTGGTEAFF. CDR3 coding DNA: TGTGCCAGCAGAGACAGGACAGGAGGAACTGAAGCTTTCTTT.

The gene calls are TRBV11-3 and TRBJ2-2; the D is unclear. Germline assignment: CDR1 SGHNT and CDR2 YENEEA. V was clipped by 5 bases and J by 7 bases, with 8 bases between them. The CDR3 spans 12 residues. CDR3 loop: CASSLRHGELFF. CDR3 bases: TGTGCCAGCAGCCTCAGACACGGGGAGCTGTTTTTT.

The chain carries TRBV5-1 and TRBJ2-2; 10 bases align to TRBD1. V trimming: 0 bases; J trimming: 4 bases; junction bases outside the gene matches: 3. CDR3 length: 16 amino acids. Germline loops: CDR1 SGHRS, CDR2 YFSETQ. CDR3 amino acids: CASSLGQGAATGELFF. CDR3 nucleotide sequence: TGCGCCAGCAGCTTGGGACAGGGGGCGGCCACCGGGGAGCTGTTTTTT.

The J gene is TRBJ1-5, the V gene TRBV2, with a weak D call TRBD1 (6 bases). The CDR3 runs to 15 residues. Germline values: CDR1 SNHLY, CDR2 FYNNEI. Trimming cost V 5 bases and J 0 bases, with 11 bases left between them. CDR3 in amino acids: CASSIRTASNQPQHF. CDR3 DNA: TGTGCCAGCAGTATCCGGACAGCTAGCAATCAGCCCCAGCATTTT.

This chain links TRBV5-4 with TRBJ2-3, with 9 bases lining up with TRBD2. Trimming at V came to 4 bases and at J to 4 bases, leaving 10 bases not matched to a gene. The CDR3 spans 16 residues. Germline lookup yields CDR1 SGHNT and CDR2 YYREEE (reference sequence). The CDR3 region is CASSQRRGGPADTQYF. The CDR3 DNA reads as TGTGCCAGCAGCCAAAGGCGGGGGGGGCCTGCAGATACGCAGTATTTT.

The chain uses TRBV11-1 and TRBJ2-5; 10 bases match TRBD2. V was pared by 0 bases and J by 5 bases, with 3 bases of the junction left unmatched. CDR1 and CDR2 from the germline V gene are SGHAT and FQDESV (reference sequence). The CDR3 runs 15 residues. CDR3 in DNA: TGTGCCAGCAGCTTAGCCCTAGCGGGGGTGGAGACCCAGTACTTC. It encodes CASSLALAGVETQYF. Looking up the rest from reference TRBV11-1 and TRBJ2-5 gives the full variable domain: EAEVAQSPRYKITEKSQAVAFWCDPISGHATLYWYRQILGQGPELLVQFQDESVVDDSQLPKDRFSAERLKGVDSTLKIQPAELGDSAMYLCASSLALAGVETQYFGPGTRLLVL.

The rearrangement uses TRBV5-1 and TRBJ2-2, with D uncertain. From germline, CDR1 is SGHRS and CDR2 YFSETQ. Deletions cut 4 bases from V and 5 bases from J, with 9 bases between. The CDR3 has 13 amino acids. The CDR3 DNA sequence: TGCGCCAGCAGCATCCACAAGACCGGGGAGCTGTTTTTT. Translated, it gives CASSIHKTGELFF.

V gene TRBV15 combines with J gene TRBJ1-2; D not resolved. There are 15 residues in the CDR3. V lost 0 bases to trimming and J lost 4 bases, with 12 bases between them. Germline V gives CDR1 LNHNV, CDR2 YYDKDF (reference sequence). The CDR3: CATSRDRGGIYGYTF. The CDR3 DNA is TGTGCCACCAGCAGAGATAGAGGAGGCATCTATGGCTACACCTTC.

The J gene is TRBJ2-3, the V gene TRBV24-1, with 7 bases fitting TRBD2. The J segment lost 3 bases and the V segment lost 9 bases, leaving 8 bases of the junction unmatched. Germline V gene sequence: CDR1 KGHDR, CDR2 SFDVKD. This CDR3 comprises 14 residues. Written as DNA, the CDR3 is TGTGCCACCGGAGGCGGGAGCGCAACAGATACGCAGTATTTT. Its translation is CATGGGSATDTQYF.

The rearrangement links TRBV7-9 to TRBJ1-4; perhaps TRBD1 as D (6 bases). The CDR3 extends over 14 amino acids. Trimming took 1 base from V and 7 from J, leaving 10 bases between them. The germline V gene encodes CDR1 SEHNR and CDR2 FQNEAQ (reference sequence). This CDR3 reads CASSLGGTSEKLFF. CDR3 bases: TGTGCCAGCAGCTTAGGGGGGACATCTGAAAAACTGTTTTTT.

The J gene is TRBJ2-5, the V gene TRBV28, with 9 bases fitting TRBD1. This CDR3 has 15 amino acids. CDR1 is MDHEN and CDR2 is SYDVKM in the germline V gene. With V trimmed by 2 bases and J by 5 bases, 6 bases remained unmatched. Here the CDR3 DNA reads TGTGCCAGCAGTTTAACAGGGGGCGGTCAGGAGACCCAGTACTTC. Translation: CASSLTGGGQETQYF.

Only a few counts were recorded for this clone. The chain has TRBV11-2 and TRBJ1-1; D perhaps matches TRBD1 (5 bases). V lost 0 bases and J 5 bases, leaving 10 bases between the germline ends. The CDR3 covers 14 residues. CDR1 is SGHAT and CDR2 is FQNNGV in the germline V gene. This chain's CDR3 is CASSLEEGWTEAFF. CDR3 nucleotides: TGTGCCAGCAGCTTAGAGGAGGGGTGGACTGAAGCTTTCTTT.

On this clone itself: This clone may be a read error of a much larger clone one base away. V usage is TRBV7-9 and J usage is TRBJ2-6; D ambiguous. V lost 1 base to trimming and J lost 1 base, with 5 bases between them. Germline V CDR1 and CDR2: SEHNR, FQNEAQ (reference sequence). This CDR3 contains 15 residues. This CDR3 is CASSLVGSGANVLTF. The CDR3 DNA sequence: TGTGCCAGCAGCTTAGTCGGGTCTGGGGCCAACGTCCTGACTTTC.

This clone was seen once. This chain connects TRBV2 to TRBJ2-1; TRBD2 matches 11 bases. With 0 bases clipped from V and 0 bases from J, the junction kept 7 bases outside the gene matches. Germline V CDR1 and CDR2: SNHLY, FYNNEI. This CDR3 spans 19 amino acids. CDR3 nucleotides: TGTGCCAGCAGTGAAGCAAGGGGGGGGACTAGCGGCTCCTACAATGAGCAGTTCTTC. Translation gives CASSEARGGTSGSYNEQFF.

This clone was counted between two and nine times. V and J are TRBV7-9 and TRBJ2-3; 10 bases line up with TRBD2. CDR3 size: 18 residues. V trimming: 3 bases; J trimming: 1 base; junction bases outside the gene matches: 10. Germline CDR1 SEHNR, CDR2 FQNEAQ (reference sequence). The CDR3 sequence: CASSFLAGGTPGTDTQYF. The CDR3, as DNA: TGTGCCAGCAGCTTCTTAGCGGGAGGTACCCCGGGCACAGATACGCAGTATTTT.

The chain couples TRBV12-3 or TRBV12-4 to TRBJ2-3; a weak D match, TRBD1 (7 bases). The CDR3 runs to 12 residues. The ends were cut back, 7 bases at V and 5 bases at J, with 10 bases in the middle. The CDR3 region is CASNQGGDTQYF. The DNA of the CDR3 is TGTGCCAGCAACCAGGGGGGAGATACGCAGTATTTT.

The chain recombines TRBV14 with TRBJ1-1; D uncertain. The V end was cut by 3 bases, the J end by 4 bases, with 6 bases between. Germline V gene data show CDR1 as SGHDN and CDR2 as FVKESK. The CDR3 length is 12 residues. The CDR3 DNA reads TGTGCCAGCAGCCACCTTTCCACTGAAGCTTTCTTT. It encodes CASSHLSTEAFF.